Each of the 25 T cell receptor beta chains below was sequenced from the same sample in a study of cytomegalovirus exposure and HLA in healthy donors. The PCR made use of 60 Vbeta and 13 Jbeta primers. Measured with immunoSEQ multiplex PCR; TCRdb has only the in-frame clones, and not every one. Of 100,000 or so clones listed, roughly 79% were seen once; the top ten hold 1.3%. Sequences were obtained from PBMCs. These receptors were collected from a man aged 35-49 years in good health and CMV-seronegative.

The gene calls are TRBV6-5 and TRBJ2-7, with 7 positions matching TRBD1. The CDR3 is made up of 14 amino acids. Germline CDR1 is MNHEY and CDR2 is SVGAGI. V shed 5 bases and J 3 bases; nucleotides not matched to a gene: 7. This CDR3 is CASSMGQLIYEQYF. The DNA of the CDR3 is TGTGCCAGCAGTATGGGACAGTTAATCTACGAGCAGTACTTC.

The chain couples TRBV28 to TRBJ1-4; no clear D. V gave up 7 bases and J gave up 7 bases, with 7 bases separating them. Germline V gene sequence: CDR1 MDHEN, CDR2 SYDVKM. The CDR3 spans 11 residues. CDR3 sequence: CASTQSEKLFF. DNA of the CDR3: TGTGCCAGCACCCAGTCTGAAAAACTGTTTTTT.

CDR3 sequence (DNA): TGTGCCAGCAGCCCCACGGGACAGGGAATTAATTCACCCCTCCACTTT. This codes for CASSPTGQGINSPLHF. V and J are TRBV7-9 and TRBJ1-6; 9 bases are shared with TRBD1. This CDR3 has 16 amino acids. The ends lost 5 bases at V and 6 bases at J; junction bases unmatched: 8. Germline assignment: CDR1 SEHNR and CDR2 FQNEAQ (reference sequence).

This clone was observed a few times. Written as DNA, the CDR3 is TGTGCCAGCAGTTCCGTTGACACCGGGGAGCTGTTTTTT. Amino acids: CASSSVDTGELFF. V usage is TRBV5-6 and J usage is TRBJ2-2; no clear D. CDR3 length: 13 amino acids. Germline CDR1 is SGHDT and CDR2 is YYEEEE. V lost 5 bases, J lost 3 bases, and 8 bases lay in between. The variable domain in full, with the rest retrieved from reference TRBV5-6 and TRBJ2-2, is DAGVTQSPTHLIKTRGQQVTLRCSPKSGHDTVSWYQQALGQGPQFIFQYYEEEERQRGNFPDRFSGHQFPNYSSELNVNALLLGDSALYLCASSSVDTGELFFGEGSRLTVL.

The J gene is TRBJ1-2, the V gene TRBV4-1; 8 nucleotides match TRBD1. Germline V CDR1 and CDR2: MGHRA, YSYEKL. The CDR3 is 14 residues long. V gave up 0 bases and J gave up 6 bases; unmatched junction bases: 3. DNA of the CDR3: TGCGCCAGCAGCCAAGATGACAGGGGAGATGGCTACACCTTC. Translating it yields CASSQDDRGDGYTF.

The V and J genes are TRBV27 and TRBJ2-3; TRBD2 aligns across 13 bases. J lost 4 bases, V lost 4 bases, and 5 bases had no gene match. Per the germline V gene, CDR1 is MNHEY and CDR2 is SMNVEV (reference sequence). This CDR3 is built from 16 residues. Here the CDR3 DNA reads TGTGCCAGCAGTTCCGGACTAGCGGGAGTCTCAGATACGCAGTATTTT. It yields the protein CASSSGLAGVSDTQYF.

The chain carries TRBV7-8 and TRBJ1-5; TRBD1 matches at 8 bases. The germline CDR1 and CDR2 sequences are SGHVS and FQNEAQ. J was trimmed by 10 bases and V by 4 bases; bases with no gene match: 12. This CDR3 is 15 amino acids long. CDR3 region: CASSSALQGGGPQHF. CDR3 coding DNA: TGTGCCAGCAGCTCCGCCCTACAGGGGGGAGGACCCCAGCATTTT.

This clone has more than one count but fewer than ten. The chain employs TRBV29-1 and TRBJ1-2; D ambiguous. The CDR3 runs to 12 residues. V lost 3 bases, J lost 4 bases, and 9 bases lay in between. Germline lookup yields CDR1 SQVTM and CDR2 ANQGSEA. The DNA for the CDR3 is TGCAGCGTTGACTCAGATTTCTATGGCTACACCTTC. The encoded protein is CSVDSDFYGYTF.

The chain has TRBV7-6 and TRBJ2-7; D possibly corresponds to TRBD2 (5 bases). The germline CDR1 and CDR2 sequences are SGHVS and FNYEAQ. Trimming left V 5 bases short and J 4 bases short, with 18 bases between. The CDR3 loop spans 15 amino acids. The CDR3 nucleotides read TGTGCCAGCAGCCAGACTATGGACCGGGGATACGAGCAGTACTTC. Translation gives CASSQTMDRGYEQYF.

CDR3 sequence (DNA): TGTGCCAGCAGTTTGGGACAGGGGGCGCTGGGCTACACCTTC. This sequence encodes CASSLGQGALGYTF. The chain has TRBV28 and TRBJ1-2; 12 bases map to TRBD1. The junction had 4 bases not matched to a gene; V was cut back by 3 bases and J by 8 bases. Germline V gene data show CDR1 as MDHEN and CDR2 as SYDVKM. The CDR3 is 14 residues long.

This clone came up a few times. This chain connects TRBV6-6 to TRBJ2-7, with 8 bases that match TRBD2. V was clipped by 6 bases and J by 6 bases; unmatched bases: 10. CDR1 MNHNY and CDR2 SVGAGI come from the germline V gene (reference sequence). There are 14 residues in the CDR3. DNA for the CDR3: TGTGCCAGCAGCCATGGGACTAGTTCCCCCGAGCAGTACTTC. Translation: CASSHGTSSPEQYF.

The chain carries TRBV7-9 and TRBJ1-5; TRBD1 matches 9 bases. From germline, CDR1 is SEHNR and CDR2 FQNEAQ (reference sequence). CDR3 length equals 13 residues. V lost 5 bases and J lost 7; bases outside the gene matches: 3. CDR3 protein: CASSEDRGQPQHF. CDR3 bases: TGTGCCAGCAGCGAGGACAGGGGCCAGCCCCAGCATTTT.

CDR3 DNA sequence: TGTGCCAGTAGTATAAGAGGACAGGCAGAGCAGTTCTTC. Protein product: CASSIRGQAEQFF. This sequence joins TRBV19 and TRBJ2-1, with 7 bases matching TRBD1. The CDR3 has 13 residues. J lost 10 bases, V lost 2 bases, and 5 bases had no gene match. Germline V CDR1 and CDR2: LNHDA, SQIVND (reference sequence).

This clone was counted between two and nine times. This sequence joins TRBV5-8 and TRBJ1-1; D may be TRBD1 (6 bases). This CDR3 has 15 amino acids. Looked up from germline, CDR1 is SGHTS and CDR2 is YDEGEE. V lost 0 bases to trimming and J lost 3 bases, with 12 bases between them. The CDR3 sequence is CASSLVAGVHTEAFF. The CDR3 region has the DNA TGTGCCAGCAGCTTGGTCGCAGGGGTTCACACTGAAGCTTTCTTT.

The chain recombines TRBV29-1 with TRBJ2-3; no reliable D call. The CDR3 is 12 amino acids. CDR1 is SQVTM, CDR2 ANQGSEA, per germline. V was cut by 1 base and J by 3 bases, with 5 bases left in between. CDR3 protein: CSVEGRTDTQYF. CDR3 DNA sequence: TGCAGCGTTGAAGGGAGAACAGATACGCAGTATTTT.

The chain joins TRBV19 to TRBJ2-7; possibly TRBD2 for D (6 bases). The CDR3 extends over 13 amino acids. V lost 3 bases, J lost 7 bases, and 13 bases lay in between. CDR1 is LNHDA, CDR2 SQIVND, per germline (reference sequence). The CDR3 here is CASSIGTPDEQYF. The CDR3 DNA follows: TGTGCCAGTAGTATCGGGACTCCCGATGAGCAGTACTTC.

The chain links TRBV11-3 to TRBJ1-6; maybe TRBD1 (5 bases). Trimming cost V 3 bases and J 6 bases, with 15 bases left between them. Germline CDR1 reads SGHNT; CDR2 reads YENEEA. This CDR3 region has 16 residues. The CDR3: CASSFKLRGLNSPLHF. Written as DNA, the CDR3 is TGTGCCAGCAGCTTCAAACTCCGGGGACTTAATTCACCCCTCCACTTT.

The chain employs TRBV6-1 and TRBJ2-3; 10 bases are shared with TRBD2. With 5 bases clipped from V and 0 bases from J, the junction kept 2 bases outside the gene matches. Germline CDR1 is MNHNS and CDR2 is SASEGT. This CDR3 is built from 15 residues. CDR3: CASSKLAGSTDTQYF. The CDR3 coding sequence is TGTGCCAGCAGTAAACTAGCGGGGAGCACAGATACGCAGTATTTT.

The CDR3 DNA follows: TGTGCCAGTAGGCGACTTGAAAAACTGTTTTTT. Translation gives CASRRLEKLFF. The rearrangement uses TRBV19 and TRBJ1-4; no reliable D call. Germline V gene sequence: CDR1 LNHDA, CDR2 SQIVND (reference sequence). Trimming pared 6 bases from V and 7 bases from J, leaving 6 bases between. CDR3 size: 11 residues.

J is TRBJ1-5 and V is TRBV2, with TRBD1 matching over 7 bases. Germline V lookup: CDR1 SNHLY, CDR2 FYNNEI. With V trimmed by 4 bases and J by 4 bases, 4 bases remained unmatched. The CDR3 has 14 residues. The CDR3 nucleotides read TGTGCCAGCAGTGGGGGCAGGGGGAATCAGCCCCAGCATTTT. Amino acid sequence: CASSGGRGNQPQHF.

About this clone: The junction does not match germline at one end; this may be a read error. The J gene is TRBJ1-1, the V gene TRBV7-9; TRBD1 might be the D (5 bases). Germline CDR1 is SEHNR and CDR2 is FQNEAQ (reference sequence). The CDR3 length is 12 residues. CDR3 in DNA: TGTTCCAGCAGCCGAACGGAGGGGACGGCTTTCTTT. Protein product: CSSSRTEGTAFF.

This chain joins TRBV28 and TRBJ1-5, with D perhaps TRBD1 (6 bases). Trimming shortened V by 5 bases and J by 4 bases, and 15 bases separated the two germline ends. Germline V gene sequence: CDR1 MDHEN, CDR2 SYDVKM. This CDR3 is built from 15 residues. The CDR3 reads CASSPATGLNQPQHF. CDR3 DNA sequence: TGTGCCAGCAGTCCAGCGACAGGTCTAAATCAGCCCCAGCATTTT.

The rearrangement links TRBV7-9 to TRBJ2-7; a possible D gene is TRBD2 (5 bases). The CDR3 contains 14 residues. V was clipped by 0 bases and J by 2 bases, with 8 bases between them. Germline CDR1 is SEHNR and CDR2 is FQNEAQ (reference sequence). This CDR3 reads CASSLARAAYEQYF. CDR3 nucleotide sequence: TGTGCCAGCAGCTTAGCGAGGGCAGCCTACGAGCAGTACTTC.

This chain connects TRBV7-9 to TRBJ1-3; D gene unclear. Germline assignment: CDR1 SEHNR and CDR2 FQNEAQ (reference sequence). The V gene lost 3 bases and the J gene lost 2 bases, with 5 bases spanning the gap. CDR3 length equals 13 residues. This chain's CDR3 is CASSFEAGNTIYF. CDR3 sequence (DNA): TGTGCCAGCAGCTTTGAGGCTGGAAACACCATATATTTT.

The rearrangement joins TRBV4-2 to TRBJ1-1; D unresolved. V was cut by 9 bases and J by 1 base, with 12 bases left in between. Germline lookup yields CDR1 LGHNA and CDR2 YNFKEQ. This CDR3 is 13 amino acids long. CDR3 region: CASSGQPNTEAFF. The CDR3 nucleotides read TGTGCCAGTTCTGGGCAGCCGAACACTGAAGCTTTCTTT.